A single sample is the source of the 5 T cell receptor beta chains below, sequenced in a study of CD8+ T cells in alopecia areata. cDNA serving as the sequencing template came from extracted, reverse transcribed RNA. The protocol was immunoSEQ multiplex PCR, while the TCRdb copy is restricted to in-frame clones and leaves out a portion. The sample gives 150,000 to 200,000 clones, about 60% of which show up once; over 12% is in the top ten. The specimen was CD4+ T cells sorted from blood, collected at week 0. These TCRs come from a human donor with alopecia areata.

CDR3 amino acids: CASSPTLSGLSYNEQFF. The DNA for the CDR3 is TGTGCCAGCAGCCCGACATTAAGCGGGCTCTCCTACAATGAGCAGTTCTTC. The chain recombines TRBV5-6 with TRBJ2-1; maybe TRBD2 (6 bases). Trimming pared 4 bases from V and 0 bases from J, leaving 17 bases between. The CDR3 is 17 amino acids. CDR1 is SGHDT and CDR2 is YYEEEE in the germline V gene.

The chain links TRBV29-1 to TRBJ2-1; D is unclear. CDR1 is SQVTM and CDR2 is ANQGSEA in the germline V gene. The CDR3 totals 15 residues. Between the trimmed V and J ends, which lost 4 bases and 2 bases, there was a span of 15 bases. In DNA form, the CDR3 reads TGCAGCGTTGGCAGATGGGGTGGCCCCTACAATGAGCAGTTCTTC. This translates into CSVGRWGGPYNEQFF.

This clone was detected only a few times. The chain has TRBV11-2 and TRBJ2-5; perhaps D is TRBD1 or TRBD2 (5 bases each). The V end lost 3 bases, the J end lost 5 bases, and 16 bases lay between the germline ends. Germline-derived CDR1 and CDR2 are SGHAT and FQNNGV. The CDR3 is 15 residues long. CDR3 nucleotides: TGTGCCAGCAGCTTCGGGACCCTGGGGCCGGAGACCCAGTACTTC. It yields the protein CASSFGTLGPETQYF.

This clone was seen only a few times. This sequence joins TRBV29-1 and TRBJ1-4; D might be TRBD1 (5 bases). This CDR3 region has 11 residues. V was clipped by 5 bases and J by 8 bases, with 9 bases between them. Germline CDR1 SQVTM, CDR2 ANQGSEA. The CDR3 region is CSVFRGEKLFF. In DNA, the CDR3 is TGCAGCGTTTTTCGGGGGGAAAAACTGTTTTTT.

The chain has TRBV28 and TRBJ1-2; D may be TRBD1 (6 bases). Germline V lookup: CDR1 MDHEN, CDR2 SYDVKM. The V and J ends lost 1 base and 6 bases respectively, with 12 bases between them. The CDR3 runs to 14 residues. CDR3 in amino acids: CASSLSFRGDGYTF. CDR3 nucleotide sequence: TGTGCCAGCAGTTTATCTTTCAGGGGAGATGGCTACACCTTC.